These 23 T cell receptor beta chains came from one sample sequenced in a study of patients and donors after allogeneic stem cell transplantation. TCRdb used MiXCR to reprocess the RT-PCR reads, holding one entry per CDR3 protein. The repertoire holds around 170,000 distinct CDR3 sequences, with approximately 24% as singletons. The sample comprised blood, either unsorted or a sorted T cell fraction (not recorded which). These receptors were obtained from a human donor who was either an allogeneic HSCT recipient or a stem cell or donor lymphocyte infusion donor (not recorded which). It is not recorded whose cells these are; they may come from a transplant donor.

This clonotype appeared many times. V is TRBV5-1 and J is TRBJ1-2; D remains unclear. The germline V gene encodes CDR1 SGHRS and CDR2 YFSETQ. This CDR3 has 14 residues. V was cut by 0 bases and J by 7 bases, with 13 bases left in between. The DNA for the CDR3 is TGCGCCAGCAGCTTGGAACAGATATCGCCTGGCTACACCTTC. Translating it yields CASSLEQISPGYTF.

This clonotype was seen more than once but under ten times. Written as DNA, the CDR3 is TGCAGTGCAACGCTGGGACTAGCACATAGCACAGATACGCAGTATTTT. It specifies CSATLGLAHSTDTQYF. The J gene is TRBJ2-3, the V gene TRBV20-1; 9 nucleotides line up with TRBD2. The V and J ends lost 6 bases and 0 bases, in that order; junction bases with no gene match: 10. The germline CDR1 and CDR2 sequences are DFQATT and SNEGSKA (reference sequence). The CDR3 contains 16 residues.

The chain couples TRBV20-1 to TRBJ1-2; D ambiguous. This CDR3 region has 13 residues. Germline V gene sequence: CDR1 DFQATT, CDR2 SNEGSKA (reference sequence). Trimming removed 0 bases at V and 8 bases at J, with 13 bases between. The CDR3 loop reads CSARDPVERGYTF. In DNA, the CDR3 is TGCAGTGCTAGAGATCCGGTGGAGCGCGGCTACACCTTC.

Only a few counts were recorded for this clonotype. V gene TRBV5-1 combines with J gene TRBJ2-5; D may be TRBD2 (6 bases). Germline loops: CDR1 SGHRS, CDR2 YFSETQ. CDR3 length: 13 residues. V was cut by 6 bases and J by 4 bases, with 13 bases left in between. CDR3 region: CASTGTPRETQYF. The CDR3 nucleotides are TGCGCCAGCACCGGGACTCCCCGAGAGACCCAGTACTTC.

This clonotype has more than one count but fewer than ten. The chain recombines TRBV7-9 with TRBJ2-1, with 11 bases that match TRBD2. The CDR3 length is 16 residues. CDR1 and CDR2 (germline): SEHNR, FQNEAQ (reference sequence). The trim removed 2 bases at V and 7 bases at J, leaving 7 bases unmatched. The CDR3 DNA is TGTGCCAGCAGCTTAACTAGCGGGGGCCGCATGAATGAGCAGTTCTTC. This gives the protein CASSLTSGGRMNEQFF.

The table lists this clonotype with a few counts. The chain employs TRBV24-1 and TRBJ1-5; D is uncertain. The CDR3 runs 16 residues. The germline V and J ends were trimmed by 3 bases and 3 bases, with 14 bases remaining between them. CDR1 KGHDR and CDR2 SFDVKD come from the germline V gene. The CDR3 reads CATSDPSSDYNQPQHF. Here the CDR3 DNA reads TGTGCCACCAGTGATCCCTCCTCCGATTACAATCAGCCCCAGCATTTT.

This clonotype was found a few times. The genes are TRBV4-1 and TRBJ2-3; D unclear. V was shortened by 2 bases and J by 4 bases, with 16 bases between the two germline ends. The CDR3 has 16 amino acids. CDR1 MGHRA and CDR2 YSYEKL come from the germline V gene. CDR3 loop: CASSQLGEKRSDTQYF. CDR3 coding DNA: TGCGCCAGCAGCCAATTAGGCGAAAAAAGGTCAGATACGCAGTATTTT.

The rearrangement links TRBV6-5 to TRBJ1-1; 8 bases agree with TRBD1. Germline CDR1 MNHEY, CDR2 SVGAGI. This CDR3 region has 14 residues. J was trimmed by 7 bases and V by 6 bases; bases with no gene match: 10. The CDR3 nucleotides read TGTGCCAGCAGCCCCAATTACAGGGGGATTGAAGCTTTCTTT. This sequence encodes CASSPNYRGIEAFF.

This clonotype came up a few times. This chain joins TRBV5-6 and TRBJ2-7; weak D call: TRBD2 (5 bases). Germline values: CDR1 SGHDT, CDR2 YYEEEE. V was cut by 4 bases and J by 0 bases, with 17 bases left in between. This CDR3 is 16 amino acids long. The CDR3 DNA follows: TGTGCCAGCAGCCTAGTCTCGGGGTCCTACTCCTACGAGCAGTACTTC. Protein: CASSLVSGSYSYEQYF.

This chain joins TRBV30 and TRBJ2-1; D tentatively fits TRBD1 or TRBD2 (5 bases each). Trimming stripped 2 bases from V and 5 bases from J, with 16 bases between. Germline V CDR1 and CDR2: GTSNPN, SVGIG (reference sequence). The CDR3 sequence is 15 residues long. The CDR3 is CAWSRDPPGHNEQFF. The CDR3 nucleotides are TGTGCCTGGAGTAGGGACCCCCCGGGTCACAATGAGCAGTTCTTC.

This clonotype was observed at least ten times. DNA of the CDR3: TGCGCCAGCAGCTTCCAGGACAGGGGGGAGACCCAGTACTTC. It translates to CASSFQDRGETQYF. The genes are TRBV5-1 and TRBJ2-5, with 10 bases matching TRBD1. V dropped 2 bases and J dropped 5; count of bases not matched to a gene: 3. The germline V gene encodes CDR1 SGHRS and CDR2 YFSETQ. The CDR3 consists of 14 residues.

This chain links TRBV6-2 or TRBV6-3 with TRBJ2-7, with D maybe TRBD1 (6 bases). The CDR3 spans 12 residues. Germline values: CDR1 MNHEY, CDR2 SVGEGT. V lost 6 bases to trimming and J lost 4 bases, with 10 bases between them. CDR3 residues: CASRGQYYEQYF. Written as DNA, the CDR3 is TGTGCCAGCAGAGGACAGTATTACGAGCAGTACTTC.

This clonotype was found many times. J is TRBJ1-5 and V is TRBV10-3; D is perhaps TRBD1 (5 bases). CDR1 and CDR2 (germline): ENHRY, SYGVKD. This CDR3 spans 14 amino acids. V was pared by 4 bases and J by 2 bases, with 9 bases between. CDR3 DNA: TGTGCCATCAGTGGACAGTTAGGCAATCAGCCCCAGCATTTT. It encodes CAISGQLGNQPQHF.

This clonotype was observed a few times. J is TRBJ1-5 and V is TRBV6-5; 7 nucleotides line up with TRBD1. After removal of 6 bases from V and 3 bases from J, the junction contained 5 bases not matched to a gene. Germline CDR1 reads MNHEY; CDR2 reads SVGAGI. CDR3 length: 14 residues. Here the CDR3 reads CASRRDSNNQPQHF. The CDR3 nucleotides read TGTGCCAGCAGGAGGGACAGCAACAATCAGCCCCAGCATTTT.

The chain has TRBV29-1 and TRBJ2-7; tentatively, D is TRBD1 (5 bases). This CDR3 spans 14 amino acids. Deletions cut 1 base from V and 2 bases from J, with 12 bases between. Germline V CDR1 and CDR2: SQVTM, ANQGSEA. The CDR3 is CSVEGLQDPYEQYF. In nucleotides, the CDR3 is TGCAGCGTTGAAGGCCTACAGGACCCCTACGAGCAGTACTTC.

The genes are TRBV5-1 and TRBJ1-1; a possible D gene is TRBD1 (5 bases). CDR3 length equals 14 residues. CDR1 SGHRS and CDR2 YFSETQ come from the germline V gene. V dropped 0 bases and J dropped 4 bases, with 10 bases sitting between them. Here the CDR3 reads CASSLGREGTEAFF. The CDR3 DNA is TGCGCCAGCAGCTTGGGCAGGGAGGGCACTGAAGCTTTCTTT.

This clonotype was recorded a few times. The chain links TRBV3-1 to TRBJ2-5, with 13 bases identical to TRBD2. J gave up 1 base and V 5 bases, and 4 bases lay outside the gene matches. The CDR3 has 16 amino acids. The germline CDR1 and CDR2 sequences are LGHDT and YNNKEL (reference sequence). Here the CDR3 reads CASSKGLAGFQETQYF. The CDR3 nucleotides read TGTGCCAGCAGCAAGGGACTAGCGGGGTTCCAAGAGACCCAGTACTTC.

The V gene is TRBV7-8, the J gene TRBJ1-1; no reliable D call. Germline V gene data show CDR1 as SGHVS and CDR2 as FQNEAQ. Trimming pared 5 bases from V and 3 bases from J, leaving 19 bases between. The CDR3 extends over 16 amino acids. The CDR3 sequence is CASSPPRQTGYTEAFF. The CDR3 DNA reads TGTGCCAGCAGCCCCCCCCGCCAAACGGGGTACACTGAAGCTTTCTTT. The full variable domain, its missing parts supplied by reference TRBV7-8 and TRBJ1-1, is GAGVSQSPRYKVAKRGQDVALRCDPISGHVSLFWYQQALGQGPEFLTYFQNEAQLDKSGLPSDRFFAERPEGSVSTLKIQRTQQEDSAVYLCASSPPRQTGYTEAFFGQGTRLTVV.

The chain carries TRBV5-1 and TRBJ1-2; TRBD1 might be the D (6 bases). The CDR3 has 15 amino acids. Germline lookup yields CDR1 SGHRS and CDR2 YFSETQ. V was shortened by 9 bases and J by 5 bases, with 23 bases between the two germline ends. The CDR3 bases are TGCGCCACGAGCTTCCGCCAGGGGATTGGATATGGCTACACCTTC. Translated, it gives CATSFRQGIGYGYTF.

The V gene is TRBV12-3 or TRBV12-4, the J gene TRBJ2-1; D ambiguous. The CDR3 is 13 amino acids. V lost 6 bases and J lost 7, with 13 bases in between. This chain's CDR3 is CASSPRPSNEQFF. DNA of the CDR3: TGTGCCAGCAGCCCAAGACCGTCGAATGAGCAGTTCTTC.

This clonotype was found a few times. The chain combines TRBV20-1 with TRBJ1-4; D is uncertain. This CDR3 has 14 residues. Trimming stripped 0 bases from V and 8 bases from J, with 13 bases between. Per the germline V gene, CDR1 is DFQATT and CDR2 is SNEGSKA (reference sequence). CDR3 protein: CSARDKLTGEKLFF. CDR3 DNA: TGCAGTGCTAGAGATAAGCTAACGGGGGAAAAACTGTTTTTT.

This clonotype was recorded a few times. This chain links TRBV15 with TRBJ1-4; D remains unclear. Trimming stripped 0 bases from V and 8 bases from J, with 10 bases between. The CDR3 is made up of 14 amino acids. Germline V gene sequence: CDR1 LNHNV, CDR2 YYDKDF (reference sequence). CDR3 bases: TGTGCCACCAGCAGAGATATGCCTGCCGAAAAACTGTTTTTT. Translated, it gives CATSRDMPAEKLFF.

This clonotype has a handful of counts. V gene TRBV20-1 combines with J gene TRBJ2-2, with 9 bases matching TRBD2. The V and J ends lost 0 bases and 6 bases, in that order; junction bases with no gene match: 5. Germline V gene data show CDR1 as DFQATT and CDR2 as SNEGSKA (reference sequence). There are 15 residues in the CDR3. The CDR3 here is CSARDGTSSSGELFF. Written as DNA, the CDR3 is TGCAGTGCTAGAGACGGGACTAGCTCGTCCGGGGAGCTGTTTTTT.